A single sample gave rise to the 26 T cell receptor beta chains below, sequenced in a study of PD-1 blockade in classical Hodgkin lymphoma. Relapses following autologous stem cell transplantation were seen in all patients, with brentuximab vedotin exposure varying. Sequencing used immunoSEQ multiplex PCR; TCRdb keeps in-frame clones, though not all of them. This table has 95,000 or so clones, 65% to 85% appearing once. The source material was peripheral blood mononuclear cells (PBMCs), sampled at baseline. The receptors originated from a human donor with classical Hodgkin lymphoma.

V gene TRBV5-6 combines with J gene TRBJ1-3; no definite D call. CDR1 and CDR2 from the germline V gene are SGHDT and YYEEEE. The CDR3 covers 14 residues. Trimming pared 7 bases from V and 0 bases from J, leaving 11 bases between. CDR3 amino acids: CASRQQSSGNTIYF. The CDR3 DNA is TGTGCCAGCCGGCAGCAGAGCTCTGGAAACACCATATATTTT.

The gene calls are TRBV11-1 and TRBJ2-3, with 9 bases matching TRBD2. The CDR3 sequence is 18 residues long. In germline, CDR1 is SGHAT, CDR2 FQDESV (reference sequence). J lost 6 bases, V lost 1 base, and 14 bases had no gene match. This chain's CDR3 is CASSLESRAGGPSDTQYF. Written as DNA, the CDR3 is TGTGCCAGCAGCTTAGAGAGTAGGGCGGGAGGGCCTTCTGATACGCAGTATTTT.

Concerning this clone: At one end the junction does not follow the germline gene, possibly because of a read error. This rearrangement joins TRBV5-4 to TRBJ1-2, with TRBD1 identical over 7 bases. Germline lookup yields CDR1 SGHNT and CDR2 YYREEE (reference sequence). This CDR3 region has 13 residues. In DNA, the CDR3 is TGTGCCAGCAGCGAGGGACAGATTCGACGTGTTGCCTTC. This encodes CASSEGQIRRVAF.

This rearrangement joins TRBV18 to TRBJ1-3, with D unresolved. Trimming stripped 6 bases from V and 0 bases from J, with 15 bases between. This CDR3 contains 16 residues. Germline V lookup: CDR1 KGHSH, CDR2 LQKENI. CDR3 nucleotide sequence: TGTGCCAGCTCTAGGTCCGGGGTAGGCTCTGGAAACACCATATATTTT. Translating gives CASSRSGVGSGNTIYF.

The chain joins TRBV7-2 to TRBJ2-7; TRBD2 agrees at 7 bases. The CDR3 has 16 amino acids. Germline-derived CDR1 and CDR2 are SGHTA and FQGNSA. V shed 1 base and J 7 bases; nucleotides not matched to a gene: 13. The CDR3 DNA sequence: TGTGCCAGCAGCTTAGTTCCTACGGGAGGATTGAGGGAGCAGTACTTC. Protein product: CASSLVPTGGLREQYF.

With regard to this clone: The same CDR3 can be traced to other DNA sequences in this sample. The V call is TRBV5-1, the J call TRBJ2-1; TRBD1 aligns across 7 bases. The CDR3 is 15 residues long. Trimming cost V 0 bases and J 0 bases; bases outside gene matches: 0. CDR1 SGHRS and CDR2 YFSETQ come from the germline V gene. CDR3 residues: CASSLDRGSYNEQFF. The CDR3 DNA is TGCGCCAGCAGCTTGGACAGGGGCTCCTACAATGAGCAGTTCTTC.

This chain links TRBV6-6 with TRBJ1-5, with TRBD1 matching over 8 bases. V shed 6 bases, J shed 4 bases, and the junction held 8 bases outside the gene matches. The CDR3 is made up of 15 amino acids. Germline V gene sequence: CDR1 MNHNY, CDR2 SVGAGI (reference sequence). The CDR3 nucleotides are TGTGCCAGCAGCAACGGGACAGGTTGGAATCAGCCCCAGCATTTT. Its protein is CASSNGTGWNQPQHF.

This clone was seen only a few times. The chain has TRBV7-9 and TRBJ1-1; D unclear. Germline V gene sequence: CDR1 SEHNR, CDR2 FQNEAQ (reference sequence). V was pared by 2 bases and J by 3 bases, with 4 bases between. This CDR3 has 12 residues. The CDR3 here is CASSLTYTEAFF. The CDR3 DNA reads TGTGCCAGCAGCTTAACCTACACTGAAGCTTTCTTT.

The chain links TRBV4-1 to TRBJ1-5; D perhaps matches TRBD1 (5 bases). In germline, CDR1 is MGHRA, CDR2 YSYEKL. CDR3 length equals 15 residues. The V gene lost 0 bases and the J gene lost 7 bases, with 13 bases spanning the gap. The CDR3 coding sequence is TGCGCCAGCAGCCAAGACGGGGGGAGGGGACAGCCCCAGCATTTT. As protein: CASSQDGGRGQPQHF.

The rearrangement joins TRBV21-1 to TRBJ2-6; the D segment call TRBD1 is taken from the table without a DNA check. TRBV21-1 is assigned pseudogene status. CDR3 size: 14 residues. CDR3: CASSNSSGANVLTF. The CDR3 DNA reads as TGTGCCAGCAGCAACAGCTCTGGGGCCAACGTCCTGACTTTC.

V usage is TRBV10-2 and J usage is TRBJ1-1, with TRBD1 as a possible D gene (6 bases). With 3 bases removed from V and 4 bases from J, the gap between germline ends came to 12 bases. Germline CDR1 WSHSY, CDR2 SAAADI. This CDR3 comprises 14 residues. CDR3 region: CASSESGARTEAFF. In DNA form, the CDR3 reads TGCGCCAGCAGTGAATCGGGGGCGCGCACTGAAGCTTTCTTT.

The J gene is TRBJ2-7, the V gene TRBV27; 8 nucleotides match TRBD1. With 0 bases clipped from V and 0 bases from J, the junction kept 7 bases outside the gene matches. The V gene's germline CDR1 is MNHEY and CDR2 SMNVEV (reference sequence). The CDR3 length is 17 residues. The CDR3 loop is CASSLSSRTGYSYEQYF. CDR3 coding DNA: TGTGCCAGCAGTTTATCGTCTCGGACAGGGTACTCCTACGAGCAGTACTTC.

CDR3 sequence (DNA): TGTGCCAGCAGCTTAGGGGGCGGGAGTCCAACAGATACGCAGTATTTT. This gives the protein CASSLGGGSPTDTQYF. The V and J genes are TRBV7-6 and TRBJ2-3, with 7 bases that match TRBD2. Germline V gene sequence: CDR1 SGHVS, CDR2 FNYEAQ. The length of the CDR3 is 16 residues. V dropped 1 base and J dropped 3; count of bases not matched to a gene: 7. Full variable domain (remainder filled in from reference TRBV7-6 and TRBJ2-3): GAGVSQSPRYKVTKRGQDVALRCDPISGHVSLYWYRQALGQGPEFLTYFNYEAQQDKSGLPNDRFSAERPEGSISTLTIQRTEQRDSAMYRCASSLGGGSPTDTQYFGPGTRLTVL.

This clone was observed a single time. The gene calls are TRBV11-2 and TRBJ2-1; TRBD1 matches at 7 bases. The germline CDR1 and CDR2 sequences are SGHAT and FQNNGV. Trimming at V came to 5 bases and at J to 5 bases, leaving 3 bases not matched to a gene. The CDR3 is 13 residues long. CDR3 in DNA: TGTGCCAGCAGCCGGGACAGTGACAATGAGCAGTTCTTC. Protein: CASSRDSDNEQFF.

The J gene is TRBJ2-7, the V gene TRBV7-3, with D tentatively TRBD1 (5 bases). Germline V CDR1 and CDR2: SGHTA, FQGTGA. V lost 6 bases and J lost 6, with 18 bases in between. The CDR3 covers 14 residues. CDR3 nucleotides: TGTGCCAGCAGTTTGGGAACAGGCGTTGGCGAGCAGTACTTC. Amino acids: CASSLGTGVGEQYF.

This clone showed up just once. The V call is TRBV5-1, the J call TRBJ2-7, with 9 bases aligning to TRBD1. The CDR3 has 15 residues. CDR1 is SGHRS, CDR2 YFSETQ, per germline. V lost 4 bases and J lost 3; bases outside the gene matches: 8. CDR3 coding DNA: TGCGCCAGCAGCCTGACAGGGGGGTCTTACTACGAGCAGTACTTC. Translated: CASSLTGGSYYEQYF. Based on the CDR3 plus reference TRBV5-1 and TRBJ2-7, the full variable domain is KAGVTQTPRYLIKTRGQQVTLSCSPISGHRSVSWYQQTPGQGLQFLFEYFSETQRNKGNFPGRFSGRQFSNSRSEMNVSTLELGDSALYLCASSLTGGSYYEQYFGPGTRLTVT.

This chain joins TRBV15 and TRBJ2-3; no definite D call. In germline, CDR1 is LNHNV, CDR2 YYDKDF (reference sequence). This CDR3 has 11 residues. Trimming removed 1 base at V and 8 bases at J, with 4 bases between. CDR3 DNA sequence: TGTGCCACCAGCAGAGCGGGTACGCAGTATTTT. It yields the protein CATSRAGTQYF.

V and J are TRBV11-2 and TRBJ2-7; 8 nucleotides line up with TRBD1. J lost 5 bases, V lost 4 bases, and 7 bases had no gene match. Looked up from germline, CDR1 is SGHAT and CDR2 is FQNNGV. There are 14 residues in the CDR3. The CDR3 loop is CASSSRTGFDEQYF. The CDR3 DNA is TGTGCCAGCAGCTCTCGGACAGGGTTCGACGAGCAGTACTTC.

V is TRBV5-1 and J is TRBJ2-1; TRBD2 matches 11 bases. The V and J ends lost 4 bases and 6 bases, in that order; junction bases with no gene match: 0. CDR1 SGHRS and CDR2 YFSETQ come from the germline V gene. The CDR3 totals 13 residues. CDR3 DNA: TGCGCCAGCAGCGGGACTAGCGGCAATGAGCAGTTCTTC. Translation gives CASSGTSGNEQFF. The full variable domain, with the rest looked up from reference TRBV5-1 and TRBJ2-1, is KAGVTQTPRYLIKTRGQQVTLSCSPISGHRSVSWYQQTPGQGLQFLFEYFSETQRNKGNFPGRFSGRQFSNSRSEMNVSTLELGDSALYLCASSGTSGNEQFFGPGTRLTVL.

This clone was counted many times. V gene TRBV4-3 combines with J gene TRBJ2-7; 9 positions agree with TRBD2. The J segment lost 2 bases and the V segment lost 4 bases, leaving 6 bases of the junction unmatched. Germline values: CDR1 LGHNA, CDR2 YSLEER. This CDR3 has 15 amino acids. The DNA for the CDR3 is TGCGCCAGCAGCCCACGAGGACTAGCGACCTACGAGCAGTACTTC. Its translation is CASSPRGLATYEQYF.

This chain links TRBV5-1 with TRBJ2-3; D call uncertain. The CDR3 extends over 14 amino acids. The V end lost 3 bases, the J end lost 0 bases, and 8 bases lay between the germline ends. Germline V gene data show CDR1 as SGHRS and CDR2 as YFSETQ. In DNA, the CDR3 is TGCGCCAGCAGCTCTGGGATTAGCACAGATACGCAGTATTTT. Translating gives CASSSGISTDTQYF.

V usage is TRBV9 and J usage is TRBJ2-3, with 12 positions matching TRBD2. The length of the CDR3 is 16 residues. Germline CDR1 SGDLS, CDR2 YYNGEE. The ends lost 1 base at V and 1 base at J; junction bases unmatched: 1. The CDR3 sequence is CASSVTSGGRTDTQYF. DNA for the CDR3: TGTGCCAGCAGCGTAACTAGCGGGGGGCGCACAGATACGCAGTATTTT.

The gene calls are TRBV28 and TRBJ2-3, with D possibly TRBD2 on 6 matching bases. V was shortened by 8 bases and J by 2 bases, with 11 bases between the two germline ends. The CDR3 loop spans 13 amino acids. From germline, CDR1 is MDHEN and CDR2 SYDVKM. DNA for the CDR3: TGTGCCAGCTTGACTAGGAACACAGATACGCAGTATTTT. Its protein product is CASLTRNTDTQYF.

This rearrangement joins TRBV5-1 to TRBJ2-2, with D possibly TRBD2 on 5 matching bases. Trimming removed 2 bases at V and 3 bases at J, with 11 bases between. The CDR3 length is 15 residues. The V gene's germline CDR1 is SGHRS and CDR2 YFSETQ. The CDR3 nucleotides read TGCGCCAGCAGCTTACTTTGGCGGGACACCGGGGAGCTGTTTTTT. This translates into CASSLLWRDTGELFF.

The rearrangement uses TRBV15 and TRBJ2-1; possible D gene TRBD2, 5 bases. Germline loops: CDR1 LNHNV, CDR2 YYDKDF (reference sequence). The CDR3 has 16 residues. Trimming took 0 bases from V and 6 from J, leaving 15 bases between them. CDR3 region: CATSRDLLTEGNEQFF. The CDR3 DNA reads as TGTGCCACCAGCAGAGACCTCCTCACTGAGGGCAATGAGCAGTTCTTC.

This chain connects TRBV2 to TRBJ1-4, with TRBD1 identical over 9 bases. CDR3 length: 15 residues. The germline V gene encodes CDR1 SNHLY and CDR2 FYNNEI. J was trimmed by 9 bases and V by 5 bases; bases with no gene match: 10. In DNA form, the CDR3 reads TGTGCCAGCAGTACAGGGACAGGGCTTTTTAAAAAACTGTTTTTT. It is translated as CASSTGTGLFKKLFF.